This TCR beta chain originates from a study of a mutant IDH1 vaccine in newly diagnosed glioma. Study overall: During weeks 1, 3, 5, 7, 11, 15, 19 and 23, patients received eight vaccinations. Commencement of vaccination occurred 4-6 weeks following radiotherapy alone, or concurrently with temozolomide cycles. It was radiotherapy, temozolomide, or both that patients received previously, with most receiving both.

Points on this clone: The antigen remains undetermined.

V was clipped by 4 bases and J by 0 bases; unmatched bases: 4. CDR3 length: 17 residues. Per the germline V gene, CDR1 is SGHRS and CDR2 is YFSETQ. Noted time point: week 5, during vaccination. Vaccinated patients received 300 ug of mutant IDH1 20-mer peptide per dose, with topical imiquimod. Clones were sequenced by immunoSEQ multiplex PCR, and TCRdb holds only the in-frame ones, with some missing. The sample yields about 25,000 clones, about three quarters seen once. This TCR came from a man aged 40-55 years with glioma. The chain is built from TRBV5-1 and TRBJ2-1; 13 bases agree with TRBD2. The material was PBMCs, obtained from a glioma patient whose treatment included an IDH1 peptide vaccine. The chain's CDR3 is CASSTGTSGISYNEQFF. The CDR3 DNA sequence: TGCGCCAGCAGCACGGGGACTAGCGGGATCTCCTACAATGAGCAGTTCTTC.